This T cell receptor beta chain was recovered during a study of CD8+ T cells in alopecia areata. Following RNA extraction, reverse transcription yielded cDNA that acted as the sequencing template. The repertoire was sequenced with immunoSEQ multiplex PCR; TCRdb's copy has only in-frame clones and lacks some. The sample has about 56,000 clones, 96% seen once. The junction had 9 bases not matched to a gene; V was cut back by 0 bases and J by 3 bases. In germline, CDR1 is SGHVS, CDR2 FQNEAQ. This CDR3 region has 17 residues. The V and J genes are TRBV7-8 and TRBJ2-3; TRBD2 agrees at 7 bases. The sequencing here drew on CD8+ T cells sorted from blood, taken at week 0. The sequence was collected from a human donor with alopecia areata. The CDR3 DNA reads TGTGCCAGCAGCTTAGCGCGGGCGAGCGGGGTGACAGATACGCAGTATTTT. Translation gives CASSLARASGVTDTQYF.